A selection of T cell receptor beta chains follows, all from one sample in a study of T-cell memory formation after mild COVID-19. TCRdb passed the 5' RACE reads through MiXCR, listing each CDR3 protein once. This sample has 450,000 or so distinct CDR3 sequences, with 20% to 30% found just once. The sequencing sample was made of PBMCs or a T cell subset sorted from them (not recorded which). Receptor source: an adult woman who had mild COVID-19 (a few samples of this study predate the infection). Cell type and time point are not known. CDR3s include the opening cysteine and the closing phenylalanine or tryptophan. D genes are given only for firm matches. The size field is filled for only some rows; it gives once, few, many or a size class.

clone_size	v_call	d_call	j_call	cdr3_nt	cdr3_aa
-	TRBV5-1	-	TRBJ2-2	TGCGCCAGCAGCTTGACGGTCGACACCGGGGAGCTGTTTTTT	CASSLTVDTGELFF
few	TRBV20-1	-	TRBJ2-7	TGCAGTGCTAGAGGGCAATCCGGGAGAGCGGGCGAGCAGTACTTC	CSARGQSGRAGEQYF
-	TRBV9	TRBD2	TRBJ2-1	TGTGCCAGCAGCGTTTCCGGACTAGGGGCCGTGAATGAGCAGTTCTTC	CASSVSGLGAVNEQFF
-	TRBV7-9	TRBD2	TRBJ2-2	TGTGCCAGCGGACGTTCTAGCGGGAGGGTAGACACCGGGGAGCTGTTTTTT	CASGRSSGRVDTGELFF
few	TRBV15	-	TRBJ2-1	TGTGCCGCGGGGCAGTCGATCTACAATGAGCAGTTCTTC	CAAGQSIYNEQFF
-	TRBV6-7	TRBD2	TRBJ2-2	TGTGCCAGCAGTACTAATAGCGGGAGGTCAAACACCGGGGAGCTGTTTTTT	CASSTNSGRSNTGELFF
-	TRBV30	-	TRBJ2-7	TGTGCCTGGAGCCGTAGCTCCTACGAGCAGTACTTC	CAWSRSSYEQYF
few	TRBV12-3/TRBV12-4	TRBD2	TRBJ2-1	TGTGCCAGCAGGGCCGGGACTAGCGGAGATGAGCAGTTCTTC	CASRAGTSGDEQFF
-	TRBV7-6	-	TRBJ2-3	TGTGCCAGCAGCTTAATGTATTCTAGCACAGATACGCAGTATTTT	CASSLMYSSTDTQYF
few	TRBV12-3/TRBV12-4	TRBD1	TRBJ2-7	TGTGCCAGCAGACCGGGACAGGGCTCCTACGAGCAGTACTTC	CASRPGQGSYEQYF
-	TRBV7-6	TRBD1	TRBJ2-5	TGTGCCAGCAGCTTAGCACTACCGGGACAGCAAGAGACCCAGTACTTC	CASSLALPGQQETQYF
-	TRBV11-2	-	TRBJ2-7	TGTGCCAGCAGCCCCCTCTTTGAGGGGGGGTCCTACGAGCAGTACTTC	CASSPLFEGGSYEQYF
few	TRBV4-3	TRBD2	TRBJ2-1	TGCGCCAGCAGCCCGGAGCGGGGGGTTAGCGGGAGAGGGGCTGAGCAGTTCTTC	CASSPERGVSGRGAEQFF
few	TRBV29-1	-	TRBJ1-2	TGCAGCGTTGACCCCAGGGGAGCTAACTATGGCTACACCTTC	CSVDPRGANYGYTF
few	TRBV4-1	-	TRBJ2-3	TGCGCCAGCAGCCCGACCTCAACCCAGGGCCCAGATACGCAGTATTTT	CASSPTSTQGPDTQYF
few	TRBV6-2/TRBV6-3	TRBD1	TRBJ2-5	TGTGCCAGCAGAGGGACAGGGAGAGGAGAGACCCAGTACTTC	CASRGTGRGETQYF
-	TRBV11-2	-	TRBJ2-1	TGTGCCAGCAGTTTCGACAGAAACAATGAGCAGTTCTTC	CASSFDRNNEQFF
few	TRBV20-1	-	TRBJ1-4	TGCAGTGCTAGGGACGGGAGAGGTGAAAAACTGTTTTTT	CSARDGRGEKLFF
few	TRBV3-1	TRBD2	TRBJ2-1	TGTGCCAGCAGCCAATGGACTGGACTAGCGACGGGCTACAATGAGCAGTTCTTC	CASSQWTGLATGYNEQFF
few	TRBV29-1	-	TRBJ2-2	TGCAGCGTTGTCGGGAGTAGGAACACCGGGGAGCTGTTTTTT	CSVVGSRNTGELFF
few	TRBV6-5	-	TRBJ2-3	TGTGCCAGCAGACACAGAATCCAGGGGGATACGCAGTATTTT	CASRHRIQGDTQYF
-	TRBV27	-	TRBJ2-7	TGTGCCAGCAGTGCTCGCAGGGGGGAAAGCGAGCAGTACTTC	CASSARRGESEQYF
many	TRBV5-6	TRBD2	TRBJ2-1	TGTGCCAGCAGCTTGGAGACTAGCCCTCGACATGAGCAGTTCTTC	CASSLETSPRHEQFF
-	TRBV7-9	TRBD1	TRBJ1-1	TGTGCCAGCAGACCTCTGGGACAGGGCCCCTTAAACACTGAAGCTTTCTTT	CASRPLGQGPLNTEAFF
few	TRBV20-1	TRBD2	TRBJ2-7	TGCAGTGCTATCAAACCGGGACTAGCAGATCCTGACGGCTACGAGCAGTACTTC	CSAIKPGLADPDGYEQYF
many	TRBV12-3/TRBV12-4	TRBD2	TRBJ2-3	TGTGCCAGCAGTCCCACCGTTACTAGCGAAAACGCCCGTGGTACGCAGTATTTT	CASSPTVTSENARGTQYF
few	TRBV12-3/TRBV12-4	TRBD1	TRBJ1-1	TGTGCCAGCAGTTCCTTGACAGGGTCCCCCATGAACACTGAAGCTTTCTTT	CASSSLTGSPMNTEAFF
-	TRBV19	TRBD1	TRBJ2-1	TGTGCCAGTAGTACCTCGGGACAGGGGAACAATGAGCAGTTCTTC	CASSTSGQGNNEQFF
many	TRBV5-1	-	TRBJ2-5	TGCGCCAGCAGCTTGACGCCAGGACTCCCTGTCGGAGAGACCCAGTACTTC	CASSLTPGLPVGETQYF
-	TRBV7-2	-	TRBJ2-1	TGTGCCAGCAGCTTAACGGGTCCGCGGCGTTTAACCTACAATGAGCAGTTCTTC	CASSLTGPRRLTYNEQFF
-	TRBV27	-	TRBJ1-2	TGTGCCAGCGGCCGAGACTATGGCTACACCTTC	CASGRDYGYTF
-	TRBV7-6	TRBD2	TRBJ2-1	TGTGCCAGCAGCTTAGTGGGTGGGGACCTAGCGGAAGAGGTCTTC	CASSLVGGDLAEEVF
few	TRBV4-1	TRBD2	TRBJ2-1	TGCGCCACAAGCCTTAGCGGGGTAGGTGAGAGGCAGTTCTTC	CATSLSGVGERQFF
few	TRBV6-6	-	TRBJ1-1	TGTGCCAGCAGTACTGGGGGGTGGAACACTGAAGCTTTCTTT	CASSTGGWNTEAFF
-	TRBV7-3	TRBD1	TRBJ2-7	TGTGCCGGTAGCGGGACAGGGGGGGAGCAGTACTTC	CAGSGTGGEQYF
-	TRBV7-2	-	TRBJ2-5	TGTGCCAGCAGCTTAGATCGCTATCGAATGGAGACCCAGTACTTC	CASSLDRYRMETQYF
few	TRBV5-1	-	TRBJ2-1	TGCGCCAGCAGCCGCCCCGGGGGGCCGGGCAATGAGCAGTTCTTC	CASSRPGGPGNEQFF
-	TRBV21-1	-	TRBJ1-1	TGTGCCAGCAGCCCCCCGACAGGTGAATTGGCTGAAGCTTTCTTT	CASSPPTGELAEAFF
-	TRBV18	-	TRBJ2-3	TGTGCCAGCTCACTCGGGGACACGTCCACAGATACGCAGTATTTT	CASSLGDTSTDTQYF
few	TRBV6-2/TRBV6-3	TRBD2	TRBJ2-3	TGTGCCAGCAGCCCCGGACTAGTGATGGGGGATACGCAGTATTTT	CASSPGLVMGDTQYF
many	TRBV19	-	TRBJ2-1	TGTGCCAGTAGTACCCTGCGGGGCAATGAGCAGTTCTTC	CASSTLRGNEQFF
few	TRBV2	-	TRBJ2-7	TGTGCCAGCAGTGAATGGCCCATAGGGTTCGGCGAGCAGTACTTC	CASSEWPIGFGEQYF
few	TRBV12-3/TRBV12-4	TRBD2	TRBJ2-7	TGTGCCAGCAGCTCGTCTAGCGGGAGGGCCTACGAGCAGTACTTC	CASSSSSGRAYEQYF
few	TRBV6-1	-	TRBJ2-1	TGTGCCAGCAGTGAAGTCTCCTACAATGAGCAGTTCTTC	CASSEVSYNEQFF
few	TRBV5-1	-	TRBJ1-1	TGCGCCAGCAGCTTGATGTACAGGGAGGACACTGAAGCTTTCTTT	CASSLMYREDTEAFF
-	TRBV7-9	TRBD1	TRBJ2-7	TGTGCCAGCAGCCTCGATCGCGACAGGGTCTACGAGCAGTACTTC	CASSLDRDRVYEQYF
-	TRBV7-9	TRBD1	TRBJ2-7	TGTGCCAGCAGCTTGACCGGGACAGGGTTCTACGAGCAGTACTTC	CASSLTGTGFYEQYF
-	TRBV7-9	-	TRBJ2-7	TGTGCCAGCAGTAGTGGGGCTAGTTGGGAGCAGTACTTC	CASSSGASWEQYF
few	TRBV5-1	-	TRBJ2-7	TGCGCCAGCAGCTTGGGTGCAGGGAAAGGTGGCGAGCAGTACTTC	CASSLGAGKGGEQYF
-	TRBV4-1	-	TRBJ2-1	TGCGCCAGCAGCCAAGTCCCTCGAGAGACCTACAATGAGCAGTTCTTC	CASSQVPRETYNEQFF
-	TRBV2	-	TRBJ2-7	TGTGCCAGCAGTGCATCTATCCGCGAGCAGTACTTC	CASSASIREQYF
-	TRBV4-1	TRBD2	TRBJ2-3	TGCGCCAGCAAGCGGTCACTAGCGTTGGCCACAGATACGCAGTATTTT	CASKRSLALATDTQYF
-	TRBV4-3	-	TRBJ2-7	TGCGCCAGCAGCCGATCACAGGGCCCTACTGCCCTCTACGAGCAGTACTTC	CASSRSQGPTALYEQYF
-	TRBV6-2/TRBV6-3	-	TRBJ1-5	TGTGCCATCGGGCAGGCCTTCCAGCCCCAGCATTTT	CAIGQAFQPQHF